The 2 T cell receptor beta chains given below trace back to one sample, sequenced in a study of CD8+CD57+ T cells in acquired aplastic anemia. Profiles of TCR beta VDJ and CDR3 were generated from a genomic DNA template. One entry per CDR3 protein results from TCRdb running MiXCR on the reads. The sample yields around 200,000 distinct CDR3 sequences, about 50% seen once. Individuals selected for sequencing had exhibited CD8+CD57+ cell expansion on flow cytometry. Sample: sorted CD4+, CD8+, or CD8+CD57+ T cells (not recorded which) from PBMCs. These receptors came from a human donor with aplastic anemia.

This clonotype was seen many times. The J gene is TRBJ1-2, the V gene TRBV25-1; weak D call: TRBD1 (5 bases). This CDR3 contains 14 residues. CDR1 and CDR2 (germline): MGHDK, SYGVNS. Between the trimmed V and J ends, which lost 0 bases and 6 bases, there was a span of 11 bases. The CDR3 spells CASSEYWTNNGYTF. The CDR3 DNA sequence: TGTGCCAGCAGTGAATATTGGACAAATAATGGCTACACCTTC.

Only a few counts were recorded for this clonotype. V gene TRBV11-3 combines with J gene TRBJ1-1; D remains ambiguous. The V gene's germline CDR1 is SGHNT and CDR2 YENEEA. Trimming removed 5 bases at V and 0 bases at J, with 16 bases between. The CDR3 has 16 amino acids. The DNA of the CDR3 is TGTGCCAGCAGCCCTCGGATGAATCATCTGAACACTGAAGCTTTCTTT. This codes for CASSPRMNHLNTEAFF.